This T cell receptor beta chain was captured in a study of blood T cells in healthy people across ages. Trimming left V 0 bases short and J 1 base short, with 6 bases between. The V gene's germline CDR1 is DFQATT and CDR2 SNEGSKA (reference sequence). This CDR3 contains 13 residues. Every participating donor contributed approximately 10 milliliters of peripheral blood through a draw. The use of a sample-barcoded 5' primer and a J-beta primer mix characterized a second PCR of about 6 to 12 cycles. From each sample, at least 2.5 million paired-end reads containing CDR3 were obtained. MiXCR was run by TCRdb on the 5' RACE reads, yielding one entry per CDR3 protein. The profile shows just over 1 million distinct CDR3 sequences, 45% of them singletons. This clonotype was counted a few times.

The receptor was isolated from a woman aged 55-70 years in good health. V usage is TRBV20-1 and J usage is TRBJ1-1; D unclear. The specimen sequenced was blood. As DNA, the CDR3 is TGCAGTGCTAGAGACTGGGGGAACACTGAAGCTTTCTTT. It is translated as CSARDWGNTEAFF.